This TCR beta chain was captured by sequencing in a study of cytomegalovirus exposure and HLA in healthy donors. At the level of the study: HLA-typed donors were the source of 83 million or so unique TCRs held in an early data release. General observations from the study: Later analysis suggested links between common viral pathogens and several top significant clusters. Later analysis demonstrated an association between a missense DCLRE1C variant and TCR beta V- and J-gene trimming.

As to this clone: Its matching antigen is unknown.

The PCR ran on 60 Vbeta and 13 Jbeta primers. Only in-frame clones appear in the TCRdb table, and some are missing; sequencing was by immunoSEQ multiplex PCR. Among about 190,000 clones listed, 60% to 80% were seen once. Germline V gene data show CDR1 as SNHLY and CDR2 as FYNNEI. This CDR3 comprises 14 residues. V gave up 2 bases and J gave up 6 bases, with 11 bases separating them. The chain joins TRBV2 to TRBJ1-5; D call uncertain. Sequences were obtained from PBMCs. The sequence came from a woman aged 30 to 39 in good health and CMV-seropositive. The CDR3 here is CASSELGGFQPQHF. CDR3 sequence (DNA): TGTGCCAGCAGTGAATTGGGAGGGTTTCAGCCCCAGCATTTT.